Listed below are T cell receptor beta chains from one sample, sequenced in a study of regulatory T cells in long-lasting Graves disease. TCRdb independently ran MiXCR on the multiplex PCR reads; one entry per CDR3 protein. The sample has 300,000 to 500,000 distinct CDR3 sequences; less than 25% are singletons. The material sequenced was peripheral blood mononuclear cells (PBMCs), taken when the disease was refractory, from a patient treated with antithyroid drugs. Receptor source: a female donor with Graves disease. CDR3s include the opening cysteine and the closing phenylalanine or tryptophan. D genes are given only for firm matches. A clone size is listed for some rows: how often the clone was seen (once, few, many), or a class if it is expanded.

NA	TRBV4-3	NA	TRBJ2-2	TGCGCCAGCAGCCAATACCGAGGCGACGCGAACACCGGGGAGCTGTTTTTT	CASSQYRGDANTGELFF
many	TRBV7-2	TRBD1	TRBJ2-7	TGTGCCAGCAGCTTAGGGGACAGGGGGGCCTACGAGCAGTACTTC	CASSLGDRGAYEQYF
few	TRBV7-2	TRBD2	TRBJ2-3	TGTGCCAGCAGCTTAGGCGTTGTGACTAGCGGACCAGATACGCAGTATTTT	CASSLGVVTSGPDTQYF
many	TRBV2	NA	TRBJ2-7	TGTGCCAGCATTGAGGTAGCGGCCCCACTCGAGCAGTACTTC	CASIEVAAPLEQYF
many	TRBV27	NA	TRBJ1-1	TGTGCCAGCAGTCTCATGTCTACCTCGAACACTGAAGCTTTCTTT	CASSLMSTSNTEAFF
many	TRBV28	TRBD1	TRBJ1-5	TGTGCCAGCAGCTGGACAGGGCTAGGCAATCAGCCCCAGCATTTT	CASSWTGLGNQPQHF
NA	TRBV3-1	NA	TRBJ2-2	TGTGCCAGCAGCCGATTGGGACGGGAGTACACCGGGGAGCTGTTTTTT	CASSRLGREYTGELFF
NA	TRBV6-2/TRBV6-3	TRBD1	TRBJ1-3	TGTGCCAGCAGTCACGTTACAGGGGGCCTTGGAAACACCATATATTTT	CASSHVTGGLGNTIYF
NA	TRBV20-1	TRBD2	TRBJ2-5	TGCAGTGCTAGACTCGGGCGGGAGTACCAAGAGACCCAGTACTTC	CSARLGREYQETQYF
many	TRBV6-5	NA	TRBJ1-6	TGTGCCAGCAGTTTTTCGGGGGGTGACTCACCCCTCCACTTT	CASSFSGGDSPLHF
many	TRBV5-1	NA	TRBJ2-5	TGCGCCAGCAGCACAGGGAAGACCCAGTACTTC	CASSTGKTQYF
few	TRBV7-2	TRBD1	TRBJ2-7	TGTGCCAGCAGCCCCCGACAGGGGACGGGCTACGAGCAGTACTTC	CASSPRQGTGYEQYF
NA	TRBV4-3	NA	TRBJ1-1	TGCGCCAGCAGCCAAGATTCAGGTCCATGGAACACTGAAGCTTTCTTT	CASSQDSGPWNTEAFF
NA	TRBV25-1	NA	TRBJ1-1	TGTGCCAGCAACGGTCCGAACAGGGATCGGAGGACTGAAGCTTTCTTT	CASNGPNRDRRTEAFF
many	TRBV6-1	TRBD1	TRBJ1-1	TGTGCCAGCGGAACAAGACAGGGTGGGTTATCTACTGAAGCTTTCTTT	CASGTRQGGLSTEAFF
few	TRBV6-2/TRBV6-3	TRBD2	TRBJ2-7	TGTGCCAGCAGTGAAGATGAGTGGGGACTAGCTCAATCCTACGAGCAGTACTTC	CASSEDEWGLAQSYEQYF
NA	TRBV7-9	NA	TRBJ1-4	TGTGCCAGCAGCTTAGTCCCCCCGAGCGGAGAAGATGAAAAACTGTTTTTT	CASSLVPPSGEDEKLFF
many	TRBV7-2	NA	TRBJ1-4	TGTGCCAGCAGCTTGGGGACCGCTCAGAAAAATGAAAAACTGTTTTTT	CASSLGTAQKNEKLFF
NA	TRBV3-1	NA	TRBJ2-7	TGTGCCAGCAGCCATGGGGATCAGGGCGAGCAGTACTTC	CASSHGDQGEQYF
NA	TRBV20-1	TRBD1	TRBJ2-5	TGCAGTGCTGTCCGACAGGGGGTAGAGACCCAGTACTTC	CSAVRQGVETQYF
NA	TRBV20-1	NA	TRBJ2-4	TGCAGCATCAGGGGAGAGCTGAACATTCAGTACTTC	CSIRGELNIQYF
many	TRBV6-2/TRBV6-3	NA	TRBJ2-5	TGTGCCAGCAGTTTGTCCGGAAAGACCCAGTACTTC	CASSLSGKTQYF
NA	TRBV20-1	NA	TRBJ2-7	TGCAGTGCTAGAGCCGAGACTAGTCCAGGGGAGCAGTACTTC	CSARAETSPGEQYF
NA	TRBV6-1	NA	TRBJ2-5	TGTGCCAGCAGCCTCAATTCCGGGAGCCAAGAGACCCAGTACTTC	CASSLNSGSQETQYF
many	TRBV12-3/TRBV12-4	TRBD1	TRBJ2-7	TGTGCCAGCAGACGACAGGGGAGCAACGAGCAGTACTTC	CASRRQGSNEQYF
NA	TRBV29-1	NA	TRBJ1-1	TGCAGCGCCAATACAGGAGAAGCTTTCTTT	CSANTGEAFF
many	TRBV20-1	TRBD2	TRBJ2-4	TGCAGTGCTAGAGACCCAAGGCTAGCGGGAGCGTGTTTC	CSARDPRLAGACF
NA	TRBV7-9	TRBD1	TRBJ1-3	TGTGCCAGCAGTTGGGACAGCAGCTCTGGAAACACCATATATTTT	CASSWDSSSGNTIYF
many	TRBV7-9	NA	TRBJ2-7	TGTGCCAGCAGCGCCGGTCGAGACAACTCCTACGAGCAGTACTTC	CASSAGRDNSYEQYF
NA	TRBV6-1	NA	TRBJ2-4	TGTGCCAGCCGCAAGGAGACCAAAAACATTCAGTACTTC	CASRKETKNIQYF
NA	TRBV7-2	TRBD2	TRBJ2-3	TGTGCCAGCAGGGAACTAGCGGGGCCCACAGATACGCAGTATTTT	CASRELAGPTDTQYF
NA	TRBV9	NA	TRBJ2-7	TGTGCCAGCAGCCCCACCGACAGTCCGGCCAGCTACGAGCAGTACTTC	CASSPTDSPASYEQYF
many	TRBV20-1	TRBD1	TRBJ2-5	TGCAGTGCTCCCGCCGGGACAGGGAGGGAGACCCAGTACTTC	CSAPAGTGRETQYF
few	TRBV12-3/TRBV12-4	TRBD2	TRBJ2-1	TGTGCCAGCCACACTAGCGGGATCAACAATGAGCAGTTCTTC	CASHTSGINNEQFF
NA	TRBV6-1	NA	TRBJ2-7	TGTGCCAGCAGTGAGACTCTCTCCTACGAGCAGTACTTC	CASSETLSYEQYF
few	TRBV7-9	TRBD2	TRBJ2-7	TGTGCCAGCAGCCTAGCGGGACTCCCCTACGAGCAGTACTTC	CASSLAGLPYEQYF
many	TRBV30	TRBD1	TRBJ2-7	TGTGCCTGGAGTGTGGACAGGGACTACGAGCAGTACTTC	CAWSVDRDYEQYF
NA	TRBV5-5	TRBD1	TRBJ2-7	TGTGCCAGCAGCAAACCGGGACAGGGATACTACGAGCAGTACTTC	CASSKPGQGYYEQYF
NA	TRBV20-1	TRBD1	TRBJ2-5	TGCAGTGCTAGAGATGGTCAGGGGGTTGGAGAGACCCAGTACTTC	CSARDGQGVGETQYF
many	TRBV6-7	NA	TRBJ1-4	TGTGCCAGCAGTTACCAGGTATCAGGAAAGGCAACTAATGAAAAACTGTTTTTT	CASSYQVSGKATNEKLFF
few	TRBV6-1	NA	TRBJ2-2	TGTGCCAGCAGTGAAACAACGGTTCGTAGCGGGGAGCTGTTTTTT	CASSETTVRSGELFF
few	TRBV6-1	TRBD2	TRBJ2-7	TGTGCCAGCCGCGGGGGGGGTGTAGCGGCCTCCTACGAGCAGTACTTC	CASRGGGVAASYEQYF
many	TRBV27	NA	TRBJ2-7	TGTGCCAGCAGTTTGGGCTACAGGAAACCCTACGAGCAGTACTTC	CASSLGYRKPYEQYF
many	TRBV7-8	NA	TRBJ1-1	TGTGCCAGCAGCTCCCCCGCGGGACTCATGAACACTGAAGCTTTCTTT	CASSSPAGLMNTEAFF
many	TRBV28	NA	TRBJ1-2	TGTGCCAGCAGGACTCCGGGACAAGTAAATGGCTACACCTTC	CASRTPGQVNGYTF
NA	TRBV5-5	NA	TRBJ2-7	TGTGCCAGCAGCTGGGGAGGCTACGAGCAGTACTTC	CASSWGGYEQYF
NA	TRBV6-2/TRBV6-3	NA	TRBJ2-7	TGTGCCAGCAATGCCAATGCAAACGAGCAGTACTTC	CASNANANEQYF
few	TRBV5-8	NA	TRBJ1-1	TGTGCCAGCAGCCTTACCGGGACGGTGAACACTGAAGCTTTCTTT	CASSLTGTVNTEAFF
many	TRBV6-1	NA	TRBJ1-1	TGTGCCAGCAATGACCCCCTCGGGAACACTGAAGCTTTCTTT	CASNDPLGNTEAFF
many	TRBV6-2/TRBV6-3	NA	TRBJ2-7	TGTGCCAGCGGGATCCAAGTCGCCCTCGCCGAGCAGTACTTC	CASGIQVALAEQYF
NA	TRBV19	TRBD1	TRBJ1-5	TGTGCCAGCAACTCGAGACAGGGGAATCAGCCCCAGCATTTT	CASNSRQGNQPQHF
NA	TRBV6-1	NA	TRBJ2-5	TGTGCCAGCACCAATAAGGAGACCCAGTACTTC	CASTNKETQYF
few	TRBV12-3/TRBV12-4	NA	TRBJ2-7	TGTGCCAGCAGTTTAGGGGTTGCGGTTTTTGGGATAGAGTCCTACGAGCAGTACTTC	CASSLGVAVFGIESYEQYF
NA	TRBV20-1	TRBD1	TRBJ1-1	TGCAGTGCTAGGCCCCGGACAGGATATTTCTCTGAAGCTTTCTTT	CSARPRTGYFSEAFF
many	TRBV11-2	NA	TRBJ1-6	TGTGCCAGCAGCTCCAGACTTGCGACAGACGGGATGAATTCACCCCTCCACTTT	CASSSRLATDGMNSPLHF
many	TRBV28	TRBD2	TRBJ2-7	TGTGCCAGCAGTCTCCGGACTAGCGACCCCCACTCCTACGAGCAGTACTTC	CASSLRTSDPHSYEQYF
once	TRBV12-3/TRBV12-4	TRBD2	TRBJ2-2	TGTGCCAGCAGTCGTTCCGGTAGCGGGCTGAACACCGGGGAGCTGTTTTTT	CASSRSGSGLNTGELFF
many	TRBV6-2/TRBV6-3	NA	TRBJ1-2	TGTGCCAGCAGTTACTCGAAGGGACGCTATGGCTACACCTTC	CASSYSKGRYGYTF
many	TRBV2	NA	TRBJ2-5	TGTGCCAGCAGTGCTACTAGGGGGGCCCAAGAGACCCAGTACTTC	CASSATRGAQETQYF